This entry lists 18 T cell receptor beta chains sequenced from one sample in a study of blood T cells in healthy people across ages. Primed by a sample-barcoded 5' primer and a J-beta primer mix, a second PCR proceeded for about 6 to 11 cycles. TCRdb called the 5' RACE reads again in MiXCR, with one record for every CDR3 protein. This sample has about 750,000 distinct CDR3 sequences, with roughly 50% found just once. Input material: blood. The receptors derive from a man older than 75 in good health.

The CDR3 nucleotides are TGCAGCGTTGAACCGGGCCGGGACAGGGGGCACGGATACGCGTATTTT. This codes for CSVEPGRDRGHGYAYF. The rearrangement joins TRBV29-1 to TRBJ2-3; 12 nucleotides match TRBD1. CDR1 and CDR2 (germline): SQVTM, ANQGSEA. The CDR3 has 16 amino acids. Losses at the gene ends were 2 bases for V and 14 bases for J; bases not matched to a gene: 17.

The chain employs TRBV5-1 and TRBJ2-5; the D is unclear. V lost 7 bases, J lost 11 bases, and 18 bases lay in between. This CDR3 is built from 12 residues. Germline assignment: CDR1 SGHRS and CDR2 YFSETQ. CDR3 in DNA: TGCGCCAGCGGGCACGGAAACAATGAGCAGTACTTC. It encodes CASGHGNNEQYF.

Concerning this clonotype: The junction departs from the called germline gene at one end, perhaps through a read error. The J gene is TRBJ2-7, the V gene TRBV7-9; maybe TRBD2 (5 bases). CDR3 length: 15 amino acids. Germline V gives CDR1 SEHNR, CDR2 FQNEAQ (reference sequence). The CDR3 DNA reads as TGTGCCAGCAGCTCCGACTATCCGACCCTCTACGGGCAGTACTTC. Protein product: CASSSDYPTLYGQYF.

There are a few counts of this clonotype. The rearrangement links TRBV9 to TRBJ2-1, with 7 bases aligning to TRBD1. The CDR3 loop spans 13 amino acids. Germline assignment: CDR1 SGDLS and CDR2 YYNGEE. J was trimmed by 10 bases and V by 3 bases; bases with no gene match: 7. CDR3 coding DNA: TGTGCCAGCAGCGGGGACAGCCTCATGGAGCAGTTCTTC. Translated, it gives CASSGDSLMEQFF.

This clonotype was counted a few times. V usage is TRBV9 and J usage is TRBJ2-7; TRBD2 is a possible D gene (5 bases). The germline V gene has CDR1 SGDLS and CDR2 YYNGEE. This CDR3 region has 14 residues. V was clipped by 3 bases and J by 4 bases, with 14 bases between them. The CDR3 is CASSANTRRYEQYF. The CDR3 nucleotides are TGTGCCAGCAGCGCTAACACTAGGAGATACGAGCAGTACTTC.

This clonotype was seen only a few times. V usage is TRBV27 and J usage is TRBJ2-3; the D gene could be TRBD1 or TRBD2 (5 bases each). The CDR3 is 15 amino acids. The V end was cut by 5 bases, the J end by 5 bases, with 17 bases between. Germline loops: CDR1 MNHEY, CDR2 SMNVEV (reference sequence). CDR3 coding DNA: TGTGCCAGCAGTCCGTCCCGGGACGGAAGAGATACGCAGTATTTT. It encodes CASSPSRDGRDTQYF.

Turning to this clonotype: At one boundary the junction diverges from the germline segment, which might be a read error. V and J are TRBV27 and TRBJ2-7; D call uncertain. The germline gives CDR1 MNHEY, CDR2 SMNVEV (reference sequence). The CDR3 is 11 residues long. The CDR3 spells CASSSGYKQYF. The CDR3 region has the DNA TGTGCCAGCAGCTCCGGCTACAAGCAGTACTTC.

This sequence joins TRBV20-1 and TRBJ2-5; 14 nucleotides line up with TRBD2. Per germline, CDR1 DFQATT and CDR2 SNEGSKA (reference sequence). V was pared by 6 bases and J by 4 bases, with 7 bases of the junction left unmatched. The CDR3 loop spans 15 amino acids. CDR3 in DNA: TGCAGTGCCAGACTAGCGGGAGGGTCGGGAGAGACCCAGTACTTC. It yields the protein CSARLAGGSGETQYF.

The chain uses TRBV5-8 and TRBJ2-5; TRBD2 matches 10 bases. The CDR3 length is 16 residues. Trimming cost V 4 bases and J 1 base; bases outside gene matches: 7. CDR1 and CDR2 from the germline V gene are SGHTS and YDEGEE. The CDR3 DNA reads TGTGCCAGCAGCCGCGGACTAGCGGAGGTCCAAGAGACCCAGTACTTC. Its protein is CASSRGLAEVQETQYF.

This clonotype showed up just once. This chain uses TRBV7-9 with TRBJ2-3, with TRBD2 matching over 15 bases. Trimming took 4 bases from V and 6 from J; bases not matched to a gene: 5. From germline, CDR1 is SEHNR and CDR2 FQNEAQ (reference sequence). This CDR3 comprises 16 residues. CDR3 protein: CASSSFGLAGGDTQYF. In nucleotides, the CDR3 is TGTGCCAGCAGCTCCTTCGGACTAGCGGGAGGGGATACGCAGTATTTT.

The chain carries TRBV5-1 and TRBJ2-3; 7 bases are a match to TRBD1. The CDR3 contains 14 residues. V trimming: 0 bases; J trimming: 4 bases; junction bases outside the gene matches: 2. The germline V gene has CDR1 SGHRS and CDR2 YFSETQ. In DNA form, the CDR3 reads TGCGCCAGCAGCTTGGAGCAGGGGGCAGATACGCAGTATTTT. Its protein is CASSLEQGADTQYF.

This clonotype came up a few times. The genes are TRBV4-1 and TRBJ2-7, with D perhaps TRBD2 (6 bases). V gave up 1 base and J gave up 1 base, with 17 bases separating them. Germline V CDR1 and CDR2: MGHRA, YSYEKL. CDR3 length: 17 amino acids. CDR3 loop: CASSQVEGTFTSYEQYF. CDR3 nucleotides: TGCGCCAGCAGCCAAGTTGAGGGGACTTTTACTTCCTACGAGCAGTACTTC.

The J gene is TRBJ2-1, the V gene TRBV20-1; 7 bases are a match to TRBD2. With V trimmed by 3 bases and J by 1 base, 6 bases remained unmatched. The CDR3 is 15 amino acids. The V gene's germline CDR1 is DFQATT and CDR2 SNEGSKA (reference sequence). DNA for the CDR3: TGCAGTGCTAGGGTGCGGGAGTCGTCCTACAATGAGCAGTTCTTC. It translates to CSARVRESSYNEQFF.

This clonotype was detected once. The CDR3 DNA reads as TGTGCCAGCAGCTTAGAGGGGGAAAGGCTAGCTTACAATGAGCAGTTCTTC. Amino acid sequence: CASSLEGERLAYNEQFF. The rearrangement uses TRBV7-6 and TRBJ2-1, with D possibly TRBD1 on 6 matching bases. CDR1 is SGHVS, CDR2 FNYEAQ, per germline. The CDR3 runs to 17 residues. V was clipped by 1 base and J by 4 bases, with 17 bases between them.

The chain combines TRBV6-6 with TRBJ2-1, with TRBD2 identical over 11 bases. The V segment lost 5 bases and the J segment 10 bases; nucleotides outside the gene matches: 4. Germline V gives CDR1 MNHNY, CDR2 SVGAGI (reference sequence). The CDR3 is 13 residues long. CDR3 nucleotide sequence: TGTGCCAGCAGTCCACTAGCGGGAGAAGAGCAGTTCTTC. Translating it yields CASSPLAGEEQFF.

This chain uses TRBV7-8 with TRBJ2-1, with D hard to call. Deletions cut 1 base from V and 4 bases from J, with 17 bases between. The CDR3 loop spans 17 amino acids. The germline CDR1 and CDR2 sequences are SGHVS and FQNEAQ. The CDR3 DNA reads as TGTGCCAGCAGCTTAGTTCGCGCTGTGGGTCGATACAATGAGCAGTTCTTC. Protein sequence: CASSLVRAVGRYNEQFF.

This clonotype turned up a few times. The chain recombines TRBV10-3 with TRBJ1-4, with D possibly matching TRBD1 (5 bases). Germline V gene lookup returns CDR1 ENHRY and CDR2 SYGVKD. The CDR3 sequence is 12 residues long. Trimming shortened V by 10 bases and J by 8 bases, and 14 bases separated the two germline ends. Written as DNA, the CDR3 is TGTGCCACCGCGCGGGACGGAGAAAAACTGTTTTTT. Protein product: CATARDGEKLFF.

This clonotype was seen a handful of times. This chain uses TRBV6-6 with TRBJ2-1, with unresolved D. V was pared by 5 bases and J by 2 bases, with 19 bases between. Germline V CDR1 and CDR2: MNHNY, SVGAGI (reference sequence). CDR3 length: 17 residues. The CDR3 sequence: CASSTQPDPVPYNEQFF. Written as DNA, the CDR3 is TGTGCCAGCAGTACACAACCGGACCCGGTCCCCTACAATGAGCAGTTCTTC.